This TCR beta chain comes out of a study of blood T cell repertoires in COVID-19. About the study: Samples representing acute and convalescent COVID-19 were sourced from the United States, Italy and Spain. Sample material is recorded as cDNA or gDNA derived from T cells, B-cell-depleted T cells, or PBMCs.

CDR1 SGDLS and CDR2 YYNGEE come from the germline V gene. This CDR3 comprises 14 residues. Trimming pared 4 bases from V and 4 bases from J, leaving 15 bases between. Method: immunoSEQ multiplex PCR; TCRdb's copy keeps in-frame clones and lacks some. Of around 150,000 clones in the sample, roughly four fifths are singletons; the top ten hold more than 3.5%. The sequence derives from a woman aged 80 or older with acute or convalescent COVID-19. The specimen was peripheral blood. The V and J genes are TRBV9 and TRBJ2-7; D remains unclear. In DNA form, the CDR3 reads TGTGCCAGCAGCCCCCTCCCTAGTAGTTACGAGCAGTACTTC. It is translated as CASSPLPSSYEQYF.